The clone carrying this T cell receptor beta chain came up many times. These data belong to a study of low-dose radiotherapy and immunotherapy resistance in tumors. Study summary: Treatment of Cohort 1 consisted of 0.5 Gy per fraction every 2 weeks, adding up to 6.5 Gy. The study gave Cohort 2 1 Gy per fraction every two weeks, totaling 13 Gy over 26 weeks. Patients took aspirin 300 mg by mouth once daily. This continued for four cycles, starting on cycle 1 day 1.

Time point specified: before trial treatment. The donors, trial participants, received nivolumab, ipilimumab, aspirin, low-dose cyclophosphamide and low-dose radiotherapy. First-strand cDNA used TRAV- and TRBV-specific primers, covering alpha and beta chains. It was with a constant-region primer and a V-primer adapter that TCRs were amplified over about 19 PCR cycles. MiXCR was run by TCRdb on the reads, yielding one entry per CDR3 protein. The data hold around 90,000 distinct CDR3 sequences, with around 18% observed a single time. The source material was PBMCs, sampled before treatment. The receptor comes from a male donor with prostate cancer.

The CDR3 region is CASSVGTGNTGELFF. For the CDR3, the DNA is TGTGCCAGCAGTGTAGGGACAGGGAACACCGGGGAGCTGTTTTTT. J is TRBJ2-2 and V is TRBV2; 8 bases line up with TRBD1. The CDR3 is made up of 15 amino acids. The V segment lost 4 bases and the J segment 1 base; nucleotides outside the gene matches: 2. The germline V gene encodes CDR1 SNHLY and CDR2 FYNNEI. Looking up the rest from reference TRBV2 and TRBJ2-2 gives the full variable domain: EPEVTQTPSHQVTQMGQEVILRCVPISNHLYFYWYRQILGQKVEFLVSFYNNEISEKSEIFDDQFSVERPDGSNFTLKIRSTKLEDSAMYFCASSVGTGNTGELFFGEGSRLTVL.